These T cell receptor beta chains were read from a single sample in a study of T-cell reconstitution after alpha-beta-depleted transplantation in children. TCRdb independently ran MiXCR on the PCR reads; one entry per CDR3 protein. Counted here are hundreds of thousands of distinct CDR3 sequences, around 16% occurring once; the ten biggest clones make up 3.3%. This sample comprised PBMCs from the stem cell graft donor, obtained from the stem cell graft. Every receptor here comes from a human donor who donated a stem cell graft to a child with acute lymphoblastic leukemia. Each CDR3 is given with its conserved first and last residue. The D gene is left open where the match is weak. Clone size is stated in some rows and not others, as once, few, many or a class when expanded.

>TRBV20-1|TRBJ2-7|.|few
CSASGTLASYEQYF
TGCAGTGCTAGCGGGACACTAGCTTCCTACGAGCAGTACTTC
>TRBV7-9|TRBJ2-5|.|.
CASSRGGGETQYF
TGTGCCAGCAGCCGTGGAGGAGGAGAGACCCAGTACTTC
>TRBV5-1|TRBJ1-2|.|few
CASSSPEVLGYGYTF
TGCGCCAGCAGCTCCCCTGAGGTCCTGGGCTATGGCTACACCTTC
>TRBV7-8|TRBJ2-7|TRBD2|.
CASSLGQGTSIEQYF
TGTGCCAGCAGCTTAGGACAAGGGACTAGCATCGAGCAGTACTTC
>TRBV7-9|TRBJ2-3|.|.
CASSPITFTQYF
TGTGCCAGCAGCCCAATCACCTTTACGCAGTATTTT
>TRBV14|TRBJ1-2|.|few
CASTYGPPGAYGYTF
TGTGCCAGCACCTATGGACCTCCTGGGGCTTATGGCTACACCTTC
>TRBV5-1|TRBJ2-1|TRBD2|few
CASSPGLANSYNEQFF
TGCGCCAGCAGCCCGGGACTAGCGAACTCCTACAATGAGCAGTTCTTC
>TRBV19|TRBJ2-2|.|.
CASTDGLSLLSTGELFF
TGTGCCAGTACCGATGGGCTGAGCCTCCTGAGCACCGGGGAGCTGTTTTTT
>TRBV6-5|TRBJ1-1|.|once
CASSYTQGTEAFF
TGTGCCAGCAGTTACACCCAAGGCACTGAAGCTTTCTTT
>TRBV25-1|TRBJ2-7|.|many
CASSETGPYEQYF
TGTGCCAGCAGTGAAACCGGGCCCTACGAGCAGTACTTC
>TRBV6-2/TRBV6-3|TRBJ2-7|TRBD2|.
CASSYPSGSLGWSYEQYF
TGTGCCAGCAGTTACCCTAGCGGGAGTTTAGGCTGGTCCTACGAGCAGTACTTC